The 29 T cell receptor beta chains below were found in one sample sequenced in a study of long-term antiretroviral therapy in people with HIV. Survey-level immunoSEQ v3.0 assays were run. Sequencing was performed with immunoSEQ multiplex PCR; in TCRdb, only in-frame clones are kept and a portion is missing. The sample has 28,000 or so clones; 78% are singletons. This specimen consisted of unsorted PBMCs, obtained 1.5 years before starting antiretroviral therapy. These receptors all stem from a man between 18 and 35 years old with HIV.

The rearrangement links TRBV10-3 to TRBJ2-5; 8 bases align to TRBD2. The CDR3 is 16 residues long. CDR1 and CDR2 from the germline V gene are ENHRY and SYGVKD. Losses at the gene ends were 6 bases for V and 1 base for J; bases not matched to a gene: 10. The DNA of the CDR3 is TGTGCCATCAGGGTGGATAGCGGGAAAGCCCAAGAGACCCAGTACTTC. Translating gives CAIRVDSGKAQETQYF.

CDR3 amino acids: CASSARGGVTEAFF. CDR3 in DNA: TGTGCCAGCAGTGCCCGCGGGGGGGTGACTGAAGCTTTCTTT. J is TRBJ1-1 and V is TRBV27, with a weak D call TRBD1 (5 bases). Germline CDR1 is MNHEY and CDR2 is SMNVEV (reference sequence). The CDR3 is 14 amino acids. Trimming removed 5 bases at V and 5 bases at J, with 15 bases between.

The chain couples TRBV7-9 to TRBJ2-7; 8 nucleotides align to TRBD1. With 1 base clipped from V and 0 bases from J, the junction kept 2 bases outside the gene matches. The CDR3 consists of 15 residues. Germline loops: CDR1 SEHNR, CDR2 FQNEAQ (reference sequence). DNA for the CDR3: TGTGCCAGCAGCTTAGGAGACAGGGGCTCCTACGAGCAGTACTTC. Translating it yields CASSLGDRGSYEQYF.

This sequence joins TRBV30 and TRBJ2-6; D not resolved. The CDR3 has 13 amino acids. In germline, CDR1 is GTSNPN, CDR2 SVGIG (reference sequence). The germline V and J ends were trimmed by 3 bases and 4 bases, with 7 bases remaining between them. The CDR3 nucleotides read TGTGCCTGGAGCCCTACGGGGGCCAACGTCCTGACTTTC. Its translation is CAWSPTGANVLTF.

The chain combines TRBV27 with TRBJ2-1; D is ambiguous. Germline V gene sequence: CDR1 MNHEY, CDR2 SMNVEV (reference sequence). The V end was cut by 1 base, the J end by 3 bases, with 1 base between. The CDR3 extends over 12 amino acids. CDR3 coding DNA: TGTGCCAGCAGTTTATTCTACAATGAGCAGTTCTTC. Translated: CASSLFYNEQFF.

V is TRBV19 and J is TRBJ2-3; 8 nucleotides line up with TRBD2. J lost 14 bases, V lost 4 bases, and 8 bases had no gene match. The CDR3 length is 12 residues. CDR1 and CDR2 (germline): LNHDA, SQIVND (reference sequence). The CDR3 sequence is CASSRSGGGRYF. The DNA for the CDR3 is TGTGCCAGTAGTAGGTCGGGGGGGGGCCGGTATTTT. Supplemented by reference TRBV19 and TRBJ2-3, the full variable domain reads DGGITQSPKYLFRKEGQNVTLSCEQNLNHDAMYWYRQDPGQGLRLIYYSQIVNDFQKGDIAEGYSVSREKKESFPLTVTSAQKNPTAFYLCASSRSGGGRYFGPGTRLTVL.

The rearrangement uses TRBV2 and TRBJ2-2; 9 nucleotides agree with TRBD2. CDR3 size: 20 residues. Germline CDR1 is SNHLY and CDR2 is FYNNEI. V dropped 0 bases and J dropped 0; count of bases not matched to a gene: 11. The CDR3 region has the DNA TGTGCCAGCAGTGAAGCTTTTTTCGCTAGCGGGGAAGCGAACACCGGGGAGCTGTTTTTT. Translated, it gives CASSEAFFASGEANTGELFF.

The genes are TRBV7-3 and TRBJ2-2; 7 bases match TRBD1. Losses at the gene ends were 4 bases for V and 0 bases for J; bases not matched to a gene: 2. Germline values: CDR1 SGHTA, CDR2 FQGTGA. This CDR3 region has 15 residues. The CDR3 DNA sequence: TGTGCCAGCAGCTCCGGGACAGCGAACACCGGGGAGCTGTTTTTT. Translation: CASSSGTANTGELFF.

This clone came up a few times. CDR3 nucleotides: TGTGCCAGCAGCTTACCAGGGGGCTATGGCTACACCTTC. This gives the protein CASSLPGGYGYTF. The chain joins TRBV7-3 to TRBJ1-2, with TRBD1 identical over 7 bases. The CDR3 has 13 amino acids. V gave up 2 bases and J gave up 4 bases; unmatched junction bases: 1. Germline values: CDR1 SGHTA, CDR2 FQGTGA.

The rearrangement uses TRBV11-2 and TRBJ1-1; the D is unclear. The germline V gene has CDR1 SGHAT and CDR2 FQNNGV. The CDR3 runs to 16 residues. The germline V and J ends were trimmed by 1 base and 0 bases, with 12 bases remaining between them. The CDR3 sequence: CASSLVHLPLNTEAFF. The CDR3, as DNA: TGTGCCAGCAGCTTAGTACACCTCCCCTTGAACACTGAAGCTTTCTTT.

This clone was detected a few times. The chain employs TRBV7-8 and TRBJ1-5; tentative D call: TRBD1 (5 bases). Trimming pared 2 bases from V and 9 bases from J, leaving 17 bases between. There are 15 residues in the CDR3. Germline CDR1 is SGHVS and CDR2 is FQNEAQ. CDR3 region: CASSLSAGNGRPQHF. The CDR3 region has the DNA TGTGCCAGCAGCTTATCAGCAGGGAATGGTCGGCCCCAGCATTTT.

The chain is built from TRBV7-2 and TRBJ2-1, with 10 bases lining up with TRBD2. Germline-derived CDR1 and CDR2 are SGHTA and FQGNSA. CDR3 length: 16 amino acids. Trimming at V came to 5 bases and at J to 0 bases, leaving 4 bases not matched to a gene. The CDR3 protein is CASSPAGGSSYNEQFF. CDR3 bases: TGTGCCAGCAGCCCAGCGGGGGGGAGCTCCTACAATGAGCAGTTCTTC.

This chain uses TRBV7-6 with TRBJ2-7; D unclear. This CDR3 is 15 amino acids long. In germline, CDR1 is SGHVS, CDR2 FNYEAQ. The ends were cut back, 1 base at V and 2 bases at J, with 12 bases in the middle. Here the CDR3 DNA reads TGTGCCAGCAGCTTAGGTGAGCCCTCTACCTACGAGCAGTACTTC. This codes for CASSLGEPSTYEQYF.

The gene calls are TRBV14 and TRBJ2-5; possible D gene TRBD2, 5 bases. Germline loops: CDR1 SGHDN, CDR2 FVKESK. This CDR3 comprises 17 residues. V shed 6 bases and J shed 3 bases, with 23 bases lying between them. CDR3 nucleotides: TGTGCCAGCAGTCCTCCCCCAGGACTTACGACGGAAGAGACCCAGTACTTC. It specifies CASSPPPGLTTEETQYF. Using reference TRBV14 and TRBJ2-5 for the parts outside the CDR3, the full variable domain is EAGVTQFPSHSVIEKGQTVTLRCDPISGHDNLYWYRRVMGKEIKFLLHFVKESKQDESGMPNNRFLAERTGGTYSTLKVQPAELEDSGVYFCASSPPPGLTTEETQYFGPGTRLLVL.

This rearrangement joins TRBV4-3 to TRBJ2-3, with TRBD2 as a possible D gene (5 bases). Germline CDR1 and CDR2: LGHNA and YSLEER. V dropped 4 bases and J dropped 2 bases, with 13 bases sitting between them. The CDR3 covers 15 residues. Written as DNA, the CDR3 is TGCGCCAGCAGCCTGGAGCGGACCATCACAGATACGCAGTATTTT. The encoded protein is CASSLERTITDTQYF.

For the CDR3, the DNA is TGTGCCAGCAGCTTAGAGGTGGCAGGGGGTGTCAATCAGCCCCAGCATTTT. Translated: CASSLEVAGGVNQPQHF. The chain is built from TRBV7-2 and TRBJ1-5; TRBD1 matches 7 bases. Germline V gives CDR1 SGHTA, CDR2 FQGNSA. There are 17 residues in the CDR3. J gave up 3 bases and V 1 base, and 9 bases lay outside the gene matches.

The V call is TRBV30, the J call TRBJ1-3; D not resolved. In germline, CDR1 is GTSNPN, CDR2 SVGIG (reference sequence). CDR3 size: 11 residues. Here the CDR3 reads CGVLSGNTIYF. The DNA of the CDR3 is TGTGGTGTGCTCTCTGGAAACACCATATATTTT.

V gene TRBV2 combines with J gene TRBJ1-1; 9 bases line up with TRBD1. Germline trimming cut 8 bases from V and 0 bases from J; bases unmatched to any gene: 7. The germline gives CDR1 SNHLY, CDR2 FYNNEI. This CDR3 spans 15 amino acids. CDR3 bases: TGTGCCAGCCCCGGGACAGGGCCCTTGAACACTGAAGCTTTCTTT. This codes for CASPGTGPLNTEAFF.

The chain couples TRBV19 to TRBJ1-2; tentative D call: TRBD1 (5 bases). V was clipped by 1 base and J by 4 bases, with 13 bases between them. The CDR3 totals 15 residues. Germline loops: CDR1 LNHDA, CDR2 SQIVND (reference sequence). CDR3 DNA: TGTGCCAGTAGTATAGCCCTGGGGGAGGGCTATGGCTACACCTTC. As protein: CASSIALGEGYGYTF.

V is TRBV15 and J is TRBJ2-7; perhaps D is TRBD1 or TRBD2 (5 bases each). The CDR3 sequence is 13 residues long. Per germline, CDR1 LNHNV and CDR2 YYDKDF (reference sequence). Trimming took off 3 bases at V and 9 bases at J, with 15 bases between the two ends. This chain's CDR3 is CATSSGTAEGQYF. DNA of the CDR3: TGTGCCACCAGCAGCGGGACCGCCGAAGGGCAGTACTTC.

This clone is a singleton in its sample. The rearrangement links TRBV5-4 to TRBJ1-6; D unclear. This CDR3 has 12 amino acids. The germline V and J ends were trimmed by 3 bases and 5 bases, with 3 bases remaining between them. The germline gives CDR1 SGHNT, CDR2 YYREEE (reference sequence). CDR3 region: CASSSNNSPLHF. CDR3 nucleotide sequence: TGTGCCAGCAGCTCGAATAATTCACCCCTCCACTTT.

This clone has more than one count but fewer than ten. This chain connects TRBV2 to TRBJ1-5, with 9 bases aligning to TRBD1. The CDR3 runs to 14 residues. After removal of 3 bases from V and 7 bases from J, the junction contained 4 bases not matched to a gene. Germline V gives CDR1 SNHLY, CDR2 FYNNEI. CDR3 sequence (DNA): TGTGCCAGCAGTGAGGGACAGGGCGCACAGCCCCAGCATTTT. Protein sequence: CASSEGQGAQPQHF.

The chain recombines TRBV19 with TRBJ2-7, with a possible D match to TRBD2 (5 bases). There are 13 residues in the CDR3. In germline, CDR1 is LNHDA, CDR2 SQIVND (reference sequence). With 5 bases removed from V and 4 bases from J, the gap between germline ends came to 12 bases. The CDR3 sequence is CASSFSGTYEQYF. In nucleotides, the CDR3 is TGTGCCAGTAGTTTCAGCGGAACTTACGAGCAGTACTTC.

The rearrangement uses TRBV6-5 and TRBJ1-1, with D tentatively TRBD1 (5 bases). V dropped 5 bases and J dropped 11 bases, with 24 bases sitting between them. Looked up from germline, CDR1 is MNHEY and CDR2 is SVGAGI. The CDR3 covers 15 residues. CDR3 DNA sequence: TGTGCCAGCAGTAAATGGGACGGGGGGAAGAAAGGGGCTTTCTTT. Translating it yields CASSKWDGGKKGAFF.

This chain's CDR3 is CASSLGTAGQETQYF. CDR3 DNA: TGTGCCAGCAGCTTGGGGACAGCAGGTCAAGAGACCCAGTACTTC. The rearrangement joins TRBV5-4 to TRBJ2-5; D perhaps matches TRBD1 (6 bases). CDR3 length: 15 residues. Germline V gene data show CDR1 as SGHNT and CDR2 as YYREEE (reference sequence). V lost 0 bases and J lost 2, with 11 bases in between.

V usage is TRBV10-3 and J usage is TRBJ1-4; the D gene is possibly TRBD1 (6 bases). In germline, CDR1 is ENHRY, CDR2 SYGVKD. V was pared by 2 bases and J by 8 bases, with 15 bases between. This CDR3 is built from 15 residues. CDR3 nucleotides: TGTGCCATCAGTGAGAACAGGGCAAGTGGAGAAAAACTGTTTTTT. This codes for CAISENRASGEKLFF.

J is TRBJ2-2 and V is TRBV7-3; 9 bases line up with TRBD2. Germline lookup yields CDR1 SGHTA and CDR2 FQGTGA. The ends lost 3 bases at V and 7 bases at J; junction bases unmatched: 18. This CDR3 region has 19 residues. The DNA of the CDR3 is TGTGCCAGCAGCTTCGTTGACCTAGGCGGGAGGGCCATTGGCGGGGAGCTGTTTTTT. Protein sequence: CASSFVDLGGRAIGGELFF.

The V gene is TRBV7-2, the J gene TRBJ2-1; D is possibly TRBD2 (6 bases). V gave up 3 bases and J gave up 7 bases, with 16 bases separating them. The CDR3 contains 15 residues. Germline V CDR1 and CDR2: SGHTA, FQGNSA. The CDR3 DNA reads as TGTGCCAGCAGCTTTCTCGGCGGGGTCGGGAATGAGCAGTTCTTC. Protein product: CASSFLGGVGNEQFF.

This clone was detected a few times. This chain connects TRBV18 to TRBJ1-3, with D uncertain. V was clipped by 1 base and J by 0 bases, with 10 bases between them. The germline V gene encodes CDR1 KGHSH and CDR2 LQKENI. The CDR3 runs 16 residues. CDR3 sequence (DNA): TGTGCCAGCTCACCACGTTTTGTCAGCTCTGGAAACACCATATATTTT. It codes for CASSPRFVSSGNTIYF.